This T cell receptor beta chain was profiled in a study of shared clonotypes between healthy human individuals. Measured with immunoSEQ multiplex PCR; TCRdb has only the in-frame clones, and not every one. The sample has 300,000 to 400,000 clones; around four fifths are singletons. Losses at the gene ends were 4 bases for V and 3 bases for J; bases not matched to a gene: 15. The CDR3 loop spans 17 amino acids. The germline V gene encodes CDR1 SGDLS and CDR2 YYNGEE. This clone appeared a few times. Source material: memory CD4+ T cells sorted from blood. Subset of the sample: CD45RA-negative fraction. The TCR originated in a man aged 30 to 45 in good health. The rearrangement joins TRBV9 to TRBJ2-7; 8 nucleotides agree with TRBD1. The CDR3 loop is CASSYDHRPGGSYEQYF. CDR3 nucleotide sequence: TGTGCCAGCAGCTACGATCATAGACCAGGGGGCAGCTACGAGCAGTACTTC.